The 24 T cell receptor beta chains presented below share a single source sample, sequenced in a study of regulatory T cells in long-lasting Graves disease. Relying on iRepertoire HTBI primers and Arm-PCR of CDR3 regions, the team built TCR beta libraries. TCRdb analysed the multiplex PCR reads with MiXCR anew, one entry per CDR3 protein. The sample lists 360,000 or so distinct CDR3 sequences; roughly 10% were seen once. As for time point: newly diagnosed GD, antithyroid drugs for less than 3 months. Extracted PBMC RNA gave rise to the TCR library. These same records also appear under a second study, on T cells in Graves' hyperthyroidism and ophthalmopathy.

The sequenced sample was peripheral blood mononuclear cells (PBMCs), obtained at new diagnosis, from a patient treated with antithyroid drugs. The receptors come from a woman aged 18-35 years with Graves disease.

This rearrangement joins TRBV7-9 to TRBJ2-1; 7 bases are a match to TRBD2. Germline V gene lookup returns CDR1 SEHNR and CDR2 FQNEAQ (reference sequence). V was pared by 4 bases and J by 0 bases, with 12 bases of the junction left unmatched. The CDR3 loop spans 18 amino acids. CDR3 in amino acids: CASSYTLAVSFSYNEQFF. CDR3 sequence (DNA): TGTGCCAGCAGCTATACTCTAGCGGTGTCCTTCTCCTACAATGAGCAGTTCTTC.

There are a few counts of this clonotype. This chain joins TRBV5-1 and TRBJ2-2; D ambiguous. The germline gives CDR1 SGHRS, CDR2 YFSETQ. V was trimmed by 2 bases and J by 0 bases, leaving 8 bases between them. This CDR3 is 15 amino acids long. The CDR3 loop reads CASSFRNSNTGELFF. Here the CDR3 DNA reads TGCGCCAGCAGCTTCAGAAACTCGAACACCGGGGAGCTGTTTTTT.

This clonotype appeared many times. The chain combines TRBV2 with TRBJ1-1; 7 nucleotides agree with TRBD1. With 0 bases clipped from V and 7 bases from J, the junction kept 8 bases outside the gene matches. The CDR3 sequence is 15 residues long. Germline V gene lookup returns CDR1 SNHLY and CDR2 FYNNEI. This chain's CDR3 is CASSEAGTDWGEAFF. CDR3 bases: TGTGCCAGCAGTGAAGCGGGGACAGACTGGGGTGAAGCTTTCTTT.

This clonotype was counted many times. CDR3 DNA: TGTGCCAGCAGTACTAGACCCCTCCAGGTGGGGGGGATCAATCAGCCCCAGCATTTT. This sequence encodes CASSTRPLQVGGINQPQHF. V gene TRBV28 combines with J gene TRBJ1-5, with D possibly being TRBD1 (5 bases). The germline CDR1 and CDR2 sequences are MDHEN and SYDVKM. CDR3 size: 19 residues. Deletions cut 5 bases from V and 3 bases from J, with 26 bases between.

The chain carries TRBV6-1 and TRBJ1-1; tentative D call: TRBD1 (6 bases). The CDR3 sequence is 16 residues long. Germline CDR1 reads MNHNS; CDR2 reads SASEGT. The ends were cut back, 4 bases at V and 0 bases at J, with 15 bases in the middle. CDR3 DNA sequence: TGTGCCAGCAGTGTAGCAGGGGATACAATGAACACTGAAGCTTTCTTT. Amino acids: CASSVAGDTMNTEAFF.

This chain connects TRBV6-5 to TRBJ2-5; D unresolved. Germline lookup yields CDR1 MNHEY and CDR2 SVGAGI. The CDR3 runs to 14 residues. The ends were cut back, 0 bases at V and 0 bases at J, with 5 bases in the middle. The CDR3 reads CASSYSVNQETQYF. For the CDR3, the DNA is TGTGCCAGCAGTTACTCGGTGAACCAAGAGACCCAGTACTTC.

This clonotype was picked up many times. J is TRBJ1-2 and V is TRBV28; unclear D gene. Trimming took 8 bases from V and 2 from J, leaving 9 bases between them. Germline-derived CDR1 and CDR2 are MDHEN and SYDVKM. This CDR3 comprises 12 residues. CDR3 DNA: TGTGCCAGCCGAGCAGTGAACTATGGCTACACCTTC. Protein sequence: CASRAVNYGYTF.

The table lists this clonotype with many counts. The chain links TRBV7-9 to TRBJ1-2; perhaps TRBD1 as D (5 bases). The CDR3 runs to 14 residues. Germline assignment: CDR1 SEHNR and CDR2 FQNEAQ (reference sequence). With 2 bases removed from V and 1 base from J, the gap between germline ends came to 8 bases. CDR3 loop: CASSLSRDNYGYTF. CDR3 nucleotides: TGTGCCAGCAGCTTAAGCAGGGATAACTATGGCTACACCTTC. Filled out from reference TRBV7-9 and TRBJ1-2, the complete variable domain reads DTGVSQNPRHKITKRGQNVTFRCDPISEHNRLYWYRQTLGQGPEFLTYFQNEAQLEKSRLLSDRFSAERPKGSFSTLEIQRTEQGDSAMYLCASSLSRDNYGYTFGSGTRLTVV.

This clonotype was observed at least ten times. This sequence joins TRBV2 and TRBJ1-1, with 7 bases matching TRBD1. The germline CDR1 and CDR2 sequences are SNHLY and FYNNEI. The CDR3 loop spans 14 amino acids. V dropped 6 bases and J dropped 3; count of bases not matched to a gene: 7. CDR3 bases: TGTGCCAGCAGCGACAGGGAGGGGGACACTGAAGCTTTCTTT. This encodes CASSDREGDTEAFF.

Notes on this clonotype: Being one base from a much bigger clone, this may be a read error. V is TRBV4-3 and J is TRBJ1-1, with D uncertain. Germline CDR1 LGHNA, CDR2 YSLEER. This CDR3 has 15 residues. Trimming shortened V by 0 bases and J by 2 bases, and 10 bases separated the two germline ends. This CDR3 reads CASSQDPVPNTEAFF. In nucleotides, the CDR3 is TGCGCCAGCAGCCAAGACCCCGTTCCCAACACTGAAGCTTTCTTT.

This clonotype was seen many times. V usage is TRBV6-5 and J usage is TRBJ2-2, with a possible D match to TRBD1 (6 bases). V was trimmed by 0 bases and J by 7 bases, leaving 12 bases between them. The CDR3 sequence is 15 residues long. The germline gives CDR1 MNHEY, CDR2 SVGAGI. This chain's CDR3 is CASSYSHRAIGELFF. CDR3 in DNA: TGTGCCAGCAGTTACTCCCACAGGGCTATCGGGGAGCTGTTTTTT.

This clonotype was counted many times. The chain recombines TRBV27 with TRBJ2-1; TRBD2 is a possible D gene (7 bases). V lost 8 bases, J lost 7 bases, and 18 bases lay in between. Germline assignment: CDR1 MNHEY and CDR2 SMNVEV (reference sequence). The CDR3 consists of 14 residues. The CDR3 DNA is TGTGCCAGCGCCTGGGAGGGGGTAAGAAATGAGCAGTTCTTC. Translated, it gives CASAWEGVRNEQFF.

CDR3 nucleotide sequence: TGCGCCAGCAGCCAAGATAGGACGACAGGGACGTATGGCTACACCTTC. Translated, it gives CASSQDRTTGTYGYTF. The V gene is TRBV4-1, the J gene TRBJ1-2, with TRBD1 identical over 7 bases. Germline values: CDR1 MGHRA, CDR2 YSYEKL. This CDR3 contains 16 residues. V lost 0 bases to trimming and J lost 5 bases; unmatched junction nucleotides: 9.

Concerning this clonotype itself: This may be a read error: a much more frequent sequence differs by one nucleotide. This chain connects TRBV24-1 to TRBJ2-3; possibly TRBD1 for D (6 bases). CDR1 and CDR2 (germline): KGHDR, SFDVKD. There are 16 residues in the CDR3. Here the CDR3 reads CATSDPKGESTDMQYF. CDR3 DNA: TGTGCCACCAGTGATCCGAAGGGGGAGAGCACAGATATGCAGTATTTT.

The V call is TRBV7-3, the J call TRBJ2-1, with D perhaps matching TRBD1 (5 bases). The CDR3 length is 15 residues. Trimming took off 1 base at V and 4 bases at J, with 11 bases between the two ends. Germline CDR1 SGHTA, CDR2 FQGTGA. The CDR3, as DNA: TGTGCCAGCAGCTTAAGAAGGGGCGCTTACAATGAGCAGTTCTTC. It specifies CASSLRRGAYNEQFF.

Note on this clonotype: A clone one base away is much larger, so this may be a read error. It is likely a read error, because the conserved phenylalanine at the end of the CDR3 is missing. CDR3 nucleotide sequence: TGTGCCATCAGCGAACCTGGGAAAAACATTCAGTACTCC. It yields the protein CAISEPGKNIQYS. This rearrangement joins TRBV10-3 to TRBJ2-4; D is ambiguous. This CDR3 has 13 amino acids. V was shortened by 6 bases and J by 4 bases, with 10 bases between the two germline ends. Germline V gene data show CDR1 as ENHRY and CDR2 as SYGVKD.

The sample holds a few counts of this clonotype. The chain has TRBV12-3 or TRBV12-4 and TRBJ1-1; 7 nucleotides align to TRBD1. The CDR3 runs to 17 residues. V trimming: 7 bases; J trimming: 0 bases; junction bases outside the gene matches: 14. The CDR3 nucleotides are TGTGCCAGCACGAAACCCGCCATGGGACAGCTGAACACTGAAGCTTTCTTT. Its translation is CASTKPAMGQLNTEAFF.

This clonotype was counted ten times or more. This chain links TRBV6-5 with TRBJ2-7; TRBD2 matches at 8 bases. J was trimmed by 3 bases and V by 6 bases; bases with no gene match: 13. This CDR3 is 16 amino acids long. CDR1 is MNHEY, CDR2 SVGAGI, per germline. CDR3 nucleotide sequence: TGTGCCAGCAGGTACCGTCGGGGGGGACCCGGCTACGAGCAGTACGTC. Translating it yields CASRYRRGGPGYEQYV.

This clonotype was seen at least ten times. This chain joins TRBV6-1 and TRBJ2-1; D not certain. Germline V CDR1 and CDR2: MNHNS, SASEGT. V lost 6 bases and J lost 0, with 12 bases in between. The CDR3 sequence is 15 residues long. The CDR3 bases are TGTGCCAGCAGGCGTACGGTAAGCTCCTACAATGAGCAGTTCTTC. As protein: CASRRTVSSYNEQFF.

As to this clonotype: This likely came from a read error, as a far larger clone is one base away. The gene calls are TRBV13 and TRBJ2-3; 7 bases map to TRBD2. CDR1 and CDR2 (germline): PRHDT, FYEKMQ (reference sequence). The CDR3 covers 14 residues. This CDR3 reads CARSTAGVGDTPYF. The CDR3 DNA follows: TGTGCCAGGTCGACGGCGGGGGTCGGGGATACGCCGTATTTT.

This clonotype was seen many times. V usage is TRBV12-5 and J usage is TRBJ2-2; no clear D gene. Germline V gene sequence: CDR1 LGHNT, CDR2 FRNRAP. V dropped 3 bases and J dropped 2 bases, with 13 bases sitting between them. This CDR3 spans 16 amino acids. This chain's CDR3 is CASGFSSAANTGELFF. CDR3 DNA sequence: TGTGCTAGTGGTTTTAGTTCGGCAGCCAACACCGGGGAGCTGTTTTTT.

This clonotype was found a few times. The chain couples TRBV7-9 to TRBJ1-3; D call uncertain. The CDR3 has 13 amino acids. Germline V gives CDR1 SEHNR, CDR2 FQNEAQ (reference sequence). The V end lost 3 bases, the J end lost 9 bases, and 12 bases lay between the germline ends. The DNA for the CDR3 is TGTGCCAGCAGCTTCGTGGAGGAGGGCACCATATATTTT. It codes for CASSFVEEGTIYF.

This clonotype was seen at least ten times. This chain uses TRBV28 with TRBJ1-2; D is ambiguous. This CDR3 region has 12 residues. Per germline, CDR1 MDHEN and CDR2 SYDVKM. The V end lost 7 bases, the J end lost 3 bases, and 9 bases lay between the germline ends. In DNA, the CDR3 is TGTGCCAGCACCAAGACATACTATGGCTACACCTTC. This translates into CASTKTYYGYTF.

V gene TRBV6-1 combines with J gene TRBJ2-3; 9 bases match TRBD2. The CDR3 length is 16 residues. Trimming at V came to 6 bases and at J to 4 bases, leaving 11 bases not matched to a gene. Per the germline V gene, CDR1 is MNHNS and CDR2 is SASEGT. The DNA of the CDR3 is TGTGCCAGCAGCCGGTATAGCGGGAGTGGGGCAGATACGCAGTATTTT. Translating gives CASSRYSGSGADTQYF.